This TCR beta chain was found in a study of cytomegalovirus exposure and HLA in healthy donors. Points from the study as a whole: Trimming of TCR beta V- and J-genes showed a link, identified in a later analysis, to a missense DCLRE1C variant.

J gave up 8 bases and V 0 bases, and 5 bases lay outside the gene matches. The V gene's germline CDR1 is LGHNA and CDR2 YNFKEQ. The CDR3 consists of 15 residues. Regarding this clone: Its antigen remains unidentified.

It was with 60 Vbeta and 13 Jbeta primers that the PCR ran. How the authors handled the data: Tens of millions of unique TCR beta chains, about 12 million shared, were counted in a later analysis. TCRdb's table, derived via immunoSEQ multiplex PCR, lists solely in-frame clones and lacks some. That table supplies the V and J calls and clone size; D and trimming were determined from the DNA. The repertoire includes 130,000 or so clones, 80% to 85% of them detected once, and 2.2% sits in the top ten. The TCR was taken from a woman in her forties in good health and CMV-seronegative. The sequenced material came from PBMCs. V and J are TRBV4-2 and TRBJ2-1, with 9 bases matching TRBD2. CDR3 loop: CASSQEAGGIYEQFF. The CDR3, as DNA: TGTGCCAGCAGCCAAGAGGCGGGAGGGATATATGAGCAGTTCTTC.